Included here is one T cell receptor (beta chain) sequence, with context. This entry belongs to a study of OX40 agonist ivuxolimab in advanced cancers. Germline-derived CDR1 and CDR2 are MDHEN and SYDVKM. V lost 6 bases and J 5 bases, leaving 13 bases between the germline ends. CDR3 size: 13 residues. The table came from immunoSEQ multiplex PCR; TCRdb's copy has only in-frame clones and leaves some out. The profile shows about 72,000 clones, roughly nine tenths of them singletons. Patients were ruled out by autoimmune disease history or systemic immunosuppression. The material sequenced was CD4+ or CD8+ T cells sorted from blood, taken in a trial of the OX40 agonist ivuxolimab. The chain links TRBV28 to TRBJ2-5; no definite D call. The receptor's source is an adult with an advanced solid tumor such as melanoma, head and neck, liver or kidney cancer. Here the CDR3 reads CASSPVEPETQYF. CDR3 nucleotide sequence: TGTGCCAGCAGCCCCGTTGAGCCCGAGACCCAGTACTTC.